Reported below is one T cell receptor beta chain. The antigen is undetermined. Assay used: immunoSEQ multiplex PCR; TCRdb lists only in-frame clones, some missing. The sample has 57,000 or so clones; roughly 80% are singletons. This sample stems from a study of radiotherapy plus CTLA-4 blockade in lung cancer. Study-level points and caveats: Subsequent to radiotherapy plus ipilimumab, tumor-derived TCR clones underwent expansion in blood.

CTLA-4 blockade with ipilimumab, together with focal radiation, was given to patients with chemo-refractory metastatic non-small-cell lung cancer. Specimen: peripheral blood, collected from a patient treated with radiotherapy plus ipilimumab. The sequence was obtained from a human donor with non-small cell lung cancer who had a complete response to radiotherapy plus ipilimumab.

CDR3 DNA sequence: TGTGCCAGCAGCTTGAGGGACAGGGGGAGCTCTGGGGCCAACGTCCTGACTTTC. Its protein product is CASSLRDRGSSGANVLTF. This chain joins TRBV5-4 and TRBJ2-6; TRBD1 aligns across 11 bases. J gave up 0 bases and V 1 base, and 3 bases lay outside the gene matches. CDR1 and CDR2 from the germline V gene are SGHNT and YYREEE (reference sequence). The CDR3 spans 18 residues.